This TCR beta chain was identified during a study of blood T cell repertoires in COVID-19 (dated by TCRdb to 2019 to 2021). In terms of the full investigation: Collaborator samples came from the United States, Italy and Spain and covered acute and convalescent phases of COVID-19. The prospective study material was composed of cDNA or gDNA derived from T cells, B-cell-depleted T cells, or PBMCs. Deeply sampled blood TCRbeta repertoires from subjects exposed to, actively infected with, or recovered from COVID-19 were included in the dataset. The repertoires were released in a freely available public database meant as a resource for research on the immune response to SARS-CoV-2. Samples were obtained from the ongoing ImmuneRACE study (first 160 participants) and from about 1,300 subjects provided by 6 global collaborators. The sample metadata nearly always contained a de-identified subject ID, COVID-19 status, age in years and sex. HLA class I and class II types, where available, came from metadata supplied by the sample provider rather than from assay-based typing. General findings and caveats noted by the study authors: Clinical and demographic metadata were provided uncurated, with the amount varying by source and participant.

The CDR3 measures 18 amino acids from cysteine to phenylalanine. Just CDR3 DNA is preserved here, 54 bases in frame from base 1. Clipping removes 3 bases from V and 9 bases from J, with 17 as the unmatched junction base count. Via the germline V gene, CDR1 is KGHDR and CDR2 SFDVKD. About this clone itself: The antigen it recognizes is unknown. Base qualities are not recorded, but no much larger clone differs from it by a single base.

TCRbeta CDR3 regions were amplified from genomic DNA using the immunoSEQ Assay, a bias-controlled multiplex PCR. The source study handled its data this way. The number of nucleated cells in each sample was estimated from the amplification of reference gene primers within the assay. To quantify the absolute abundance of each unique TCRbeta CDR3 rearrangement, sequence reads were collapsed and filtered. For each sample, productive Simpson clonality was calculated as the square root of Simpson's diversity index over productive rearrangements. TCRdb retrieved this table from immuneACCESS and kept in-frame rearrangements only. Not all clones are present; in checked studies, unresolved V genes account for under half, and no reason is known for the remainder. From that table come the V and J calls and clone size; the DNA was used to work out D and trimming. A total of tens of thousands of clones appear in this sample, 75% to 85% of them only once. The ten largest make up 25% to 35% of the sample.

The collaborating institutions used their own protocols to collect whole blood in K2EDTA tubes. For TCRbeta analysis, collaborators shipped samples as frozen whole blood, isolated PBMCs, or DNA extracted from either of those sample types. This receptor was identified in a woman of 80 years or more with acute or convalescent COVID-19. Sequencing was carried out using peripheral blood. The rearrangement joined TRBV24-1 to TRBJ2-1; 9 central bases correspond to TRBD1. The sequence in DNA is TGTGCCACCAGTGATCCCGGGGACAGGGTTAAATCAATCGGTGAGCAGTTCTTC. The translation is CATSDPGDRVKSIGEQFF.